These 3 T cell receptor beta chains share one sample of origin, sequenced in a study of cytomegalovirus exposure and HLA in healthy donors. PCR involved 60 Vbeta and 13 Jbeta primers. This table comes from immunoSEQ multiplex PCR, and its TCRdb copy is limited to in-frame clones, with some not included. Altogether approximately 220,000 clones are present, roughly 70% being singletons, with the ten largest covering about 1.9%. Material: PBMCs. All receptors derive from a woman aged 25-40 years in good health and CMV-seronegative.

V is TRBV5-5 and J is TRBJ1-4, with 8 bases identical to TRBD1. The germline V gene has CDR1 SGHKS and CDR2 YYEKEE (reference sequence). V lost 3 bases, J lost 0 bases, and 10 bases stayed unmatched. The CDR3 has 18 amino acids. The DNA of the CDR3 is TGTGCCAGCAGCTATGCGCGACAGGGGCGGACAACTAATGAAAAACTGTTTTTT. It codes for CASSYARQGRTTNEKLFF.

CDR3 DNA: TGTGCCAGCAGCTTAACCTCAGCTAGCGGGGGGGTACGCCACAATGAGCAGTTCTTC. Translated, it gives CASSLTSASGGVRHNEQFF. This chain links TRBV7-3 with TRBJ2-1, with TRBD2 matching 12 bases. The V gene's germline CDR1 is SGHTA and CDR2 FQGTGA. Germline trimming cut 0 bases from V and 5 bases from J; bases unmatched to any gene: 11. The CDR3 loop spans 19 amino acids.

The chain carries TRBV6-5 and TRBJ2-5; TRBD1 agrees at 8 bases. With 5 bases clipped from V and 5 bases from J, the junction kept 10 bases outside the gene matches. CDR1 and CDR2 from the germline V gene are MNHEY and SVGAGI. This CDR3 contains 15 residues. The CDR3 bases are TGTGCCAGCAGTCGAGGACAGGGCCAGTGGGAGACCCAGTACTTC. It translates to CASSRGQGQWETQYF.